A single sample is the source of the 15 T cell receptor beta chains below, sequenced in a study of T cells after yellow fever vaccination. TCRdb fed the 5' RACE reads into MiXCR, producing one record per CDR3 protein. Of around 310,000 distinct CDR3 sequences in the sample, approximately 9% were seen once. Specimen: PBMCs, collected on the day of the first yellow fever vaccination. The source is a man aged 18 to 30 who received the YFV17D yellow fever vaccine.

The gene calls are TRBV7-9 and TRBJ1-4; no clear D. The CDR3 loop spans 12 amino acids. Germline V gives CDR1 SEHNR, CDR2 FQNEAQ (reference sequence). Trimming removed 5 bases from V and 13 bases from J, with 14 bases in between. The CDR3 DNA reads TGTGCCAGCAGCGCCCTCCGGGATCGACTGTTTTTT. This encodes CASSALRDRLFF.

This clonotype was observed a single time. The chain couples TRBV7-2 to TRBJ2-7; a weak D match, TRBD2 (5 bases). This CDR3 is 13 amino acids long. Germline assignment: CDR1 SGHTA and CDR2 FQGNSA. The V end was cut by 2 bases, the J end by 6 bases, with 11 bases between. The CDR3 DNA follows: TGTGCCAGCAGCTTACCGGGGTCGACCGAGCAGTACGTC. The encoded protein is CASSLPGSTEQYV.

The chain links TRBV20-1 to TRBJ2-7, with 9 bases matching TRBD1. CDR3 length equals 19 residues. Germline assignment: CDR1 DFQATT and CDR2 SNEGSKA (reference sequence). The V gene end was trimmed by 4 bases and the J gene end by 0 bases; junction bases not matched to a gene: 19. CDR3 region: CSAKSFGQGTSKSSYEQYF. In nucleotides, the CDR3 is TGCAGTGCTAAATCGTTCGGACAGGGGACATCCAAAAGCTCCTACGAGCAGTACTTC.

This clonotype has a handful of counts. The rearrangement joins TRBV18 to TRBJ2-1, with unresolved D. Germline-derived CDR1 and CDR2 are KGHSH and LQKENI. The CDR3 contains 15 residues. V gave up 0 bases and J gave up 3 bases, with 9 bases separating them. The CDR3 loop reads CASSPPFHSYNEQFF. CDR3 nucleotide sequence: TGTGCCAGCTCACCACCCTTTCACAGCTACAATGAGCAGTTCTTC. Looking up the rest from reference TRBV18 and TRBJ2-1 gives the full variable domain: NAGVMQNPRHLVRRRGQEARLRCSPMKGHSHVYWYRQLPEEGLKFMVYLQKENIIDESGMPKERFSAEFPKEGPSILRIQQVVRGDSAAYFCASSPPFHSYNEQFFGPGTRLTVL.

V and J are TRBV11-2 and TRBJ2-7; D is tentatively TRBD1 or TRBD2 (6 bases each). Germline V gene lookup returns CDR1 SGHAT and CDR2 FQNNGV. The CDR3 is made up of 15 amino acids. The germline V and J ends were trimmed by 5 bases and 6 bases, with 20 bases remaining between them. CDR3 residues: CASSPGGGTLIEQYF. Here the CDR3 DNA reads TGTGCCAGCAGCCCCGGTGGCGGGACATTGATCGAGCAGTACTTC.

Only a few counts were recorded for this clonotype. At one boundary the junction diverges from the germline segment, which might be a read error. The chain recombines TRBV7-7 with TRBJ2-2; no clear D. The CDR3 spans 14 residues. From germline, CDR1 is SSHAT and CDR2 FNYEAQ (reference sequence). CDR3 coding DNA: TGTGCTAGCAGCTTGAACCCGTACACCGGGGAGCTGTTTTTT. Its translation: CASSLNPYTGELFF.

Only a few counts were recorded for this clonotype. The chain recombines TRBV6-5 with TRBJ1-3; TRBD1 matches at 8 bases. This CDR3 is 16 amino acids long. Germline V lookup: CDR1 MNHEY, CDR2 SVGAGI. V lost 1 base, J lost 6 bases, and 8 bases stayed unmatched. The CDR3 reads CASSYLPGGGENTIYF. CDR3 bases: TGTGCCAGCAGTTACTTACCAGGGGGCGGGGAAAACACCATATATTTT.

This clonotype was counted only a few times. The V and J genes are TRBV24-1 and TRBJ2-3; 10 bases are a match to TRBD2. J gave up 0 bases and V 0 bases, and 2 bases lay outside the gene matches. Germline CDR1 KGHDR, CDR2 SFDVKD. This CDR3 has 17 amino acids. This chain's CDR3 is CATSDLGLAASTDTQYF. The CDR3 DNA follows: TGTGCCACCAGTGATTTGGGACTAGCGGCCAGCACAGATACGCAGTATTTT.

This clonotype was seen a few times. V and J are TRBV20-1 and TRBJ2-2, with a possible D match to TRBD2 (5 bases). Germline V gives CDR1 DFQATT, CDR2 SNEGSKA (reference sequence). The V end lost 1 base, the J end lost 3 bases, and 12 bases lay between the germline ends. CDR3 size: 15 residues. CDR3 nucleotides: TGCAGTGCTAGAGTCCCCTCTAGCTACACCGGGGAGCTGTTTTTT. Translated: CSARVPSSYTGELFF.

The V gene is TRBV7-2, the J gene TRBJ2-4, with 15 nucleotides matching TRBD2. The V gene end was trimmed by 6 bases and the J gene end by 13 bases; junction bases not matched to a gene: 10. In germline, CDR1 is SGHTA, CDR2 FQGNSA. This CDR3 has 15 residues. CDR3 residues: CASSRPGLAGGGQYF. The CDR3 DNA reads TGTGCCAGCAGTCGACCCGGACTAGCGGGGGGGGGACAGTACTTC.

The chain combines TRBV11-2 with TRBJ1-1; D uncertain. Per the germline V gene, CDR1 is SGHAT and CDR2 is FQNNGV. The CDR3 runs to 13 residues. V shed 5 bases and J shed 4 bases, with 11 bases lying between them. The CDR3 region is CASSPGRATEAFF. The CDR3 DNA is TGTGCCAGCAGCCCCGGACGGGCCACTGAAGCTTTCTTT.

The rearrangement uses TRBV6-5 and TRBJ2-1; D ambiguous. This CDR3 is 13 amino acids long. Per germline, CDR1 MNHEY and CDR2 SVGAGI. The ends were cut back, 3 bases at V and 9 bases at J, with 12 bases in the middle. In nucleotides, the CDR3 is TGTGCCAGCAGTTATGGAAGGGTTGGTGAGCAGTTCTTC. Amino acid sequence: CASSYGRVGEQFF.

For the CDR3, the DNA is TGTGCCATCAGCCGGGACAGCCGCAATCAGCCCCAGCATTTT. Protein sequence: CAISRDSRNQPQHF. V and J are TRBV10-3 and TRBJ1-5; 7 nucleotides match TRBD1. Germline V lookup: CDR1 ENHRY, CDR2 SYGVKD. The junction had 4 bases not matched to a gene; V was cut back by 6 bases and J by 2 bases. The CDR3 loop spans 14 amino acids.

This clonotype has ten or more counts. The chain joins TRBV29-1 to TRBJ2-7; D ambiguous. Germline V gene lookup returns CDR1 SQVTM and CDR2 ANQGSEA. Trimming removed 5 bases at V and 2 bases at J, with 13 bases between. The CDR3 extends over 13 amino acids. CDR3 in amino acids: CSVLPGTPYEQYF. CDR3 DNA sequence: TGCAGCGTTCTGCCGGGTACCCCCTACGAGCAGTACTTC.

The gene calls are TRBV18 and TRBJ1-5; 9 nucleotides agree with TRBD1. In germline, CDR1 is KGHSH, CDR2 LQKENI. V lost 4 bases and J lost 5; bases outside the gene matches: 6. The CDR3 totals 15 residues. CDR3 residues: CASSRGQGSHQPQHF. In nucleotides, the CDR3 is TGTGCCAGCTCACGCGGACAGGGGAGTCATCAGCCCCAGCATTTT. Together with reference TRBV18 and TRBJ1-5, the CDR3 gives the full variable domain: NAGVMQNPRHLVRRRGQEARLRCSPMKGHSHVYWYRQLPEEGLKFMVYLQKENIIDESGMPKERFSAEFPKEGPSILRIQQVVRGDSAAYFCASSRGQGSHQPQHFGDGTRLSIL.